These 12 T cell receptor beta chains came from one sample sequenced in a study of cytomegalovirus exposure and HLA in healthy donors. With 60 Vbeta and 13 Jbeta primers, the PCR was carried out. Clones were sequenced by immunoSEQ multiplex PCR, and TCRdb holds only the in-frame ones, with some missing. The sample lists about 200,000 clones, around 79% occurring once. The sequenced sample consisted of PBMCs. These TCRs come from a girl aged 2-10 years in good health and CMV-seronegative.

The rearrangement joins TRBV27 to TRBJ1-2; D possibly corresponds to TRBD1 (5 bases). The germline CDR1 and CDR2 sequences are MNHEY and SMNVEV (reference sequence). The V end lost 2 bases, the J end lost 4 bases, and 11 bases lay between the germline ends. The CDR3 runs 14 residues. The CDR3 reads CASSLGAGGYGYTF. In DNA form, the CDR3 reads TGTGCCAGCAGTTTAGGGGCAGGCGGCTATGGCTACACCTTC.

The chain joins TRBV4-1 to TRBJ1-4; D is unclear. V gave up 2 bases and J gave up 0 bases, with 10 bases separating them. The V gene's germline CDR1 is MGHRA and CDR2 YSYEKL. This CDR3 is built from 16 residues. Written as DNA, the CDR3 is TGCGCCAGCAGCCAAACGGTTTATGCAACTAATGAAAAACTGTTTTTT. Translation gives CASSQTVYATNEKLFF.

For this clone: This same CDR3 is encoded by further DNA sequences in the sample. This chain joins TRBV29-1 and TRBJ2-5, with D possibly TRBD1 on 6 matching bases. V gave up 7 bases and J gave up 2 bases, with 8 bases separating them. Germline V gene data show CDR1 as SQVTM and CDR2 as ANQGSEA. The CDR3 consists of 11 residues. CDR3 residues: CSGGQQETQYF. For the CDR3, the DNA is TGCAGCGGTGGACAGCAAGAGACCCAGTACTTC.

The chain couples TRBV7-2 to TRBJ2-1; 7 bases match TRBD2. This CDR3 has 15 amino acids. Trimming at V came to 4 bases and at J to 4 bases, leaving 7 bases not matched to a gene. CDR1 is SGHTA and CDR2 is FQGNSA in the germline V gene. CDR3: CASSSTSVGYNEQFF. DNA of the CDR3: TGTGCCAGCAGCTCTACTAGCGTGGGATACAATGAGCAGTTCTTC.

This clone appeared a single time. This rearrangement joins TRBV27 to TRBJ2-7; perhaps TRBD2 as D (6 bases). The CDR3 totals 13 residues. Germline lookup yields CDR1 MNHEY and CDR2 SMNVEV (reference sequence). V lost 5 bases, J lost 4 bases, and 12 bases lay in between. The CDR3 sequence: CASSPRGGYEQYF. CDR3 bases: TGTGCCAGCAGTCCCCGGGGAGGATACGAGCAGTACTTC.

The V and J genes are TRBV5-6 and TRBJ1-1; D remains unclear. V was clipped by 0 bases and J by 8 bases, with 11 bases between them. Per germline, CDR1 SGHDT and CDR2 YYEEEE. CDR3 size: 13 residues. Here the CDR3 reads CASSLERGREAFF. CDR3 nucleotides: TGTGCCAGCAGCTTGGAACGAGGCAGAGAAGCTTTCTTT.

V is TRBV5-6 and J is TRBJ1-2, with D unresolved. This CDR3 region has 13 residues. Trimming shortened V by 0 bases and J by 6 bases, and 9 bases separated the two germline ends. Germline CDR1 and CDR2: SGHDT and YYEEEE. As DNA, the CDR3 is TGTGCCAGCAGCTTGGACAGCCGTGATGGCTACACCTTC. Protein sequence: CASSLDSRDGYTF.

The V gene is TRBV18, the J gene TRBJ2-5; 7 nucleotides align to TRBD1. Germline CDR1 reads KGHSH; CDR2 reads LQKENI. V shed 3 bases and J 5 bases; nucleotides not matched to a gene: 6. There are 14 residues in the CDR3. The CDR3, as DNA: TGTGCCAGCTCACCTAACAGGGGTTCCGAGACCCAGTACTTC. Translating it yields CASSPNRGSETQYF.

The chain links TRBV4-1 to TRBJ2-3; no clear D. Trimming removed 2 bases from V and 1 base from J, with 4 bases in between. The CDR3 length is 13 residues. In germline, CDR1 is MGHRA, CDR2 YSYEKL. The CDR3 DNA is TGCGCCAGCAGCCAACAGGGCACAGATACGCAGTATTTT. Translation: CASSQQGTDTQYF.

The gene calls are TRBV5-5 and TRBJ2-7, with D possibly being TRBD1 (5 bases). V was clipped by 2 bases and J by 3 bases, with 9 bases between them. Germline V gene lookup returns CDR1 SGHKS and CDR2 YYEKEE (reference sequence). The CDR3 contains 13 residues. In DNA, the CDR3 is TGTGCCAGCAGCTTCGCCCAGGGCTACGAGCAGTACTTC. Protein product: CASSFAQGYEQYF.

J is TRBJ2-1 and V is TRBV18; 9 bases are a match to TRBD2. The CDR3 is 14 residues long. CDR1 and CDR2 (germline): KGHSH, LQKENI. After removal of 4 bases from V and 5 bases from J, the junction contained 3 bases not matched to a gene. CDR3 amino acids: CASSLGTSNNEQFF. CDR3 DNA: TGTGCCAGCTCACTCGGGACTAGCAACAATGAGCAGTTCTTC.

The chain has TRBV6-1 and TRBJ1-4; a possible D gene is TRBD1 (5 bases). Trimming removed 4 bases from V and 4 bases from J, with 13 bases in between. This CDR3 has 15 amino acids. The germline gives CDR1 MNHNS, CDR2 SASEGT. The CDR3 reads CASSVSATVNEKLFF. The CDR3 DNA reads TGTGCCAGCAGTGTATCCGCGACAGTTAATGAAAAACTGTTTTTT.